This T cell receptor beta chain was sequenced for a study of blood T cells in healthy people across ages. V was clipped by 6 bases and J by 8 bases, with 19 bases between them. The CDR3 has 15 residues. Germline V gene data show CDR1 as SEHNR and CDR2 as FQNEAQ (reference sequence). Study-level results: With age, beta diversity per million T cells declined roughly linearly, significantly by over 35.

A J-beta primer mix and a sample-barcoded 5' primer were used in a second PCR of about 7 to 12 cycles. TCRdb processed the 5' RACE reads anew with MiXCR; each CDR3 protein has one entry. The sample lists about 1.8 million distinct CDR3 sequences; around 50% were seen once. Of note for this clonotype: Its cognate antigen is unknown.

This TCR was recovered from a woman in her forties in good health. The chain combines TRBV7-9 with TRBJ1-4; D is undetermined. The sample taken for sequencing was blood. The CDR3: CASRKVGGEGEKLFF. The CDR3 nucleotides read TGTGCCAGCAGAAAGGTCGGCGGTGAGGGAGAAAAACTGTTTTTT.